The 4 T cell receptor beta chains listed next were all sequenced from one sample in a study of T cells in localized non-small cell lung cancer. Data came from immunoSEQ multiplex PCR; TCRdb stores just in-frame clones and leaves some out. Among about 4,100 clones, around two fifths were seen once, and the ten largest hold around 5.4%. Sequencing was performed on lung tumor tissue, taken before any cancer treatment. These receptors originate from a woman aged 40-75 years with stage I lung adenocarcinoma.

The CDR3 loop reads CASSLSRDRGGYTF. CDR3 nucleotides: TGCGCCAGCAGCTTGTCAAGGGACAGGGGAGGCTACACCTTC. The chain carries TRBV5-1 and TRBJ1-2; 10 nucleotides align to TRBD1. There are 14 residues in the CDR3. Germline CDR1 is SGHRS and CDR2 is YFSETQ. V shed 1 base and J 8 bases; nucleotides not matched to a gene: 5.

The CDR3 spells CASSFLDRGTEAFF. Here the CDR3 DNA reads TGTGCCAGTAGTTTCCTGGACAGAGGGACTGAAGCTTTCTTT. The chain employs TRBV19 and TRBJ1-1; perhaps TRBD1 as D (6 bases). From germline, CDR1 is LNHDA and CDR2 SQIVND (reference sequence). This CDR3 comprises 14 residues. V was pared by 5 bases and J by 5 bases, with 15 bases between.

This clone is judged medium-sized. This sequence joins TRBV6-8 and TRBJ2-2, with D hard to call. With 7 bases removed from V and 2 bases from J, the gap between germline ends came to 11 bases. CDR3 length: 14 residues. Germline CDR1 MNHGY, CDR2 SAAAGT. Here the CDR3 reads CASNPQFNTGELFF. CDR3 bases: TGTGCCAGCAATCCACAATTTAACACCGGGGAGCTGTTTTTT.

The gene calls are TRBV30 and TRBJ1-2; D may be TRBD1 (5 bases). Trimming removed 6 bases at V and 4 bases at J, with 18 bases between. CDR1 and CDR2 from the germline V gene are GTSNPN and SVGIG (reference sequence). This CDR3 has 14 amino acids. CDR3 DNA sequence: TGTGCCTGTCCGACCCTGGGGGGTGGCTATGGCTACACCTTC. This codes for CACPTLGGGYGYTF.